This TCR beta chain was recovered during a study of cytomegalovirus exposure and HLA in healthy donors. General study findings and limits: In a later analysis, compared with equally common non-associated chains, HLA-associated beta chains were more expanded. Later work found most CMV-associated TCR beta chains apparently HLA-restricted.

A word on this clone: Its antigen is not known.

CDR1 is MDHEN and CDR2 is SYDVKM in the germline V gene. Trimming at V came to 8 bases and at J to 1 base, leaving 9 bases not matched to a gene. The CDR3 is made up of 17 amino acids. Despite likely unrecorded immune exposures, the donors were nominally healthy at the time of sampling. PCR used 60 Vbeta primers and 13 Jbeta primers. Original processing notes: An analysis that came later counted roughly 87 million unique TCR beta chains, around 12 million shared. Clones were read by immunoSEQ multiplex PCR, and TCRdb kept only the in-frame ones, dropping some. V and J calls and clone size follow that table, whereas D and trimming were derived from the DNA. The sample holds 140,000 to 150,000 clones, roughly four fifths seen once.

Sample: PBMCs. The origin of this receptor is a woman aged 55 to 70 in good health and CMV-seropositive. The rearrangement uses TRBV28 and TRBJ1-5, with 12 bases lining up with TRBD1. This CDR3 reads CASRDRGRGVSNQPQHF. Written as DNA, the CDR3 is TGTGCCAGCCGGGACAGGGGGCGCGGGGTGAGCAATCAGCCCCAGCATTTT.